This TCR beta chain was recorded in a study of cytomegalovirus exposure and HLA in healthy donors. It was with 60 Vbeta and 13 Jbeta primers that the PCR ran. The table came from immunoSEQ multiplex PCR; TCRdb's copy has only in-frame clones and leaves some out. The sample records more than 200,000 clones, approximately 79% being singletons. The sample comprised PBMCs. This TCR was recovered from a man aged 18 to 29 in good health and CMV-seronegative.

The CDR3 is CASSLDLYEQYF. CDR3 sequence (DNA): TGTGCCAGCAGCTTAGATCTCTACGAGCAGTACTTC. The J gene is TRBJ2-7, the V gene TRBV7-8; no reliable D call. Trimming shortened V by 1 base and J by 3 bases, and 4 bases separated the two germline ends. The length of the CDR3 is 12 residues. Per germline, CDR1 SGHVS and CDR2 FQNEAQ.